This T cell receptor (beta chain) is drawn from a study of metastatic and nonmetastatic thyroid tumors. Whole-study context: Peripheral blood and tumor or nodule samples from malignant and benign thyroid patients were compared. Study observations and caveats: Benign nodules reportedly had significantly lower TCR beta diversity than malignant thyroid tumors in blood and tumor.

With regard to this clone: The antigen is not known.

Original handling: In papillary thyroid cancer, a distant-metastasis classifier was built using CDR3 differences across clinicopathological groups. TCRdb re-called the PCR reads with MiXCR. The V and J calls were not made by the authors but by TCRdb's processing. The table lists tens of thousands of clones, approximately 24% of them singletons. Ahead of thyroid surgery, no patient had received treatment of any kind. Germline V gene lookup returns CDR1 PRHDT and CDR2 FYEKMQ (reference sequence). V gave up 2 bases and J gave up 3 bases, with 8 bases separating them. The CDR3 contains 15 residues. V is TRBV13 and J is TRBJ2-6; D possibly corresponds to TRBD1 (5 bases). The clonotype was recovered from a male donor with papillary thyroid cancer or a benign thyroid nodule (not recorded which). Some clones in this sample may be carry-over from other donors' samples. The sample comprised blood. The CDR3 coding sequence is TGTGCCAGCAGCTTACCAGGGTATGGGGCCAACGTCCTGACTTTC. This gives the protein CASSLPGYGANVLTF.